The present T cell receptor (beta chain) was sequenced within a study of vaccination and CD4 T cells after COVID-19. On the study more broadly: Two Hispanic individuals were among six male and four female convalescent patients. Cells were stimulated with overlapping spike peptides from SARS-CoV-2, HCoV-NL63, HCoV-OC43 and HCoV-229E.

With the Oncomine TCR Beta short-read assay, DNA from cultured CD4+ T cells was sequenced. From cultured CD4+ T cells, genomic DNA was extracted. Each CDR3 protein gets one entry after TCRdb re-called the PCR reads with MiXCR. The sample consists of around 26,000 distinct CDR3 sequences, 62% of them appearing once. Notes on this clonotype: Its antigen is not identified.

Treatment here: roughly 11-day PBMC culture with coronavirus spike peptide pools or control peptides (ViraFEST assay). Sample: CD4+ T cells from blood, cultured in vitro. The source is a human donor who had recovered from COVID-19.

The CDR3 loop is CASSSTGAKNSPLHF. The CDR3 DNA follows: TGTGCCAGCAGCTCGACAGGGGCGAAAAATTCACCCCTCCACTTT. The chain joins TRBV5-4 to TRBJ1-6; the match to TRBD1 covers 8 bases. CDR1 is SGHNT, CDR2 YYREEE, per germline (reference sequence). V dropped 3 bases and J dropped 7; count of bases not matched to a gene: 6. CDR3 length: 15 amino acids.